This record concerns one TCR beta chain sequence. This clone was counted only a few times. Its antigen is not yet known. Per-base quality was not reported, and no clone a single base away is much larger than it. These data come from a study of beta chain features in type 1 diabetes (dated by TCRdb to about 2018). About the study as a whole: Mean age, gender distribution, total cell number and subset yield did not differ between patients and healthy donors. A total of under 140,000,000 sorted cells were examined across all samples, and the number of cells per subset was strongly correlated with RNA yield. The study compared TCRB repertoires of sorted circulating CD4+ T cell subsets between recently diagnosed type 1 diabetes patients and matched healthy donors. Whereas all 30 or so donors provided naive and central memory subsets, regulatory and stem cell-like memory subsets were isolated from just 8 patients and roughly 8 healthy donors.

A single peripheral blood draw of around 100 mL on average was collected from each donor into heparinised tubes. A BD FACSAria II was used to sort naive, central memory, regulatory and stem cell-like memory CD4+ T cells with a panel that included CD45RO, CCR7, CD25, CD127, CD95 and CD27. All sorted populations exceeded 98% purity. PBMCs were isolated immediately by Lymphoprep density gradient centrifugation and stained directly without culture. So that batch effects would be minimized, each experiment stained and sorted samples in pairs, pairing one healthy donor with one patient. Findings and caveats that apply to the study as a whole: Shorter templates might have been favored by PCR, but patient and control samples were amplified and corrected together, so both groups would have been affected equally by any skew. Because cDNA rather than genomic DNA was sequenced, highly expressing activated cells could have been over-represented, although no difference in activation and CD3 levels was found between groups. At VDJ recombination sites, type 1 diabetes patients had fewer insertions and more deleted nucleotides, which implies abnormalities in thymic rearrangement. Because small numbers of individuals were included in the HLA sub-analyses, any influence of HLA type on TCRB rearrangement was left unresolved. A moderate but significant shortening of TCRB CDR3 length was observed in type 1 diabetes patients in all four CD4+ subsets. Naive, central memory and regulatory TCRB repertoires appeared to be more alike among patients than among healthy donors.

Trimming removed 9 bases from V and 0 bases from J, leaving 17 bases between the germline ends. Sequences SGHNT (CDR1) and YYREEE (CDR2) are obtained from the germline V gene (reference sequence). The CDR3 has 15 amino acids, counting the end cysteine and phenylalanine. Only CDR3 DNA remains: 45 bases, in frame from the first base. The entire amount of isolated RNA was reverse transcribed using the High Capacity cDNA Reverse Transcription Kit, so the sequenced TCRB transcripts were expressed ones. Deep immunoSEQ sequencing was applied to naive, central memory and regulatory T cell samples, giving an average of about 3.4 million total reads per sample. After sorted cells were lysed in RLT buffer, RNA was extracted with DNase-treated RNeasy Micro or Mini kits, with the choice depending on cell number. To prevent cross-contamination, every cell subset was processed on its own, while patient and healthy donor samples were processed together. Using the immunoSEQ multiplex PCR, TCRB sequences were amplified from cDNA into 87-bp fragments spanning the CDR3 region. Sequencing of the amplicons was performed on the Illumina HiSeq platform. The source study handled its data this way. Synthetic template baselines were used to correct PCR bias computationally, reads within Hamming distance 2 were collapsed together, and singletons that could not be merged were discarded. Reads were aligned against IMGT so that V, D and J genes, CDR3 length and insertions or deletions at six rearrangement sites could be assigned. Within each subset, clonotype counts were normalized to sorted cell number, after which true diversity and Gini coefficients were computed with the tcR R package. The overlap coefficient, calculated on TCRB nucleotide sequences, was used to measure repertoire sharing. Out-of-frame TCRB sequences from naive cells were analyzed as a proxy for the pre-selection repertoire. This is the immuneACCESS table as TCRdb keeps it, with only in-frame sequences that have V and J called. A part of the clones is gone; compared with another copy, unresolved V genes explain less than half, and the rest is unexplained. The V and J calls and clone size are taken from that table; D and trimming were inferred from the DNA. The sample table contains 400,000 to 550,000 clones; only one count was recorded for over 9.5% of them. The ten largest clonotypes hold 0.046% of the sample.

Recombination linked TRBV5-4 to TRBJ2-3; the D gene is perhaps TRBD1, from 5 matching bases. This receptor was obtained from a woman younger than 35 in good health. The specimen sequenced was naive CD4+ T cells from blood. The cell subset or site label, read with the paper, signifies: true naive CD4+ T cells. CDR3 region: CATNQGGMSTDTQYF. The sequenced DNA is TGTGCCACGAACCAGGGCGGCATGAGCACAGATACGCAGTATTTT.